This T cell receptor (beta chain) was observed in a study of shared clonotypes between healthy human individuals. The study's findings and limits: The four-donor shared clonotypes exceeded non-shared clonotypes in generation probability, with non-shared ones scoring lower.

A remark on this clone: Its target is not known.

The trim removed 5 bases at V and 3 bases at J, leaving 8 bases unmatched. The CDR3 extends over 15 amino acids. In germline, CDR1 is SGHVS, CDR2 FQNEAQ. The assay was immunoSEQ multiplex PCR, and TCRdb's table has in-frame clones only and misses some. The table shows around 510,000 clones, with approximately 95% occurring only once. Sequencing input: naive CD4+ T cells sorted from blood. Subset of the sample: CD45RA+ positively selected. This clonotype originated in a woman in her 30s in good health. V usage is TRBV7-8 and J usage is TRBJ2-7; TRBD1 matches 9 bases. CDR3 nucleotide sequence: TGTGCCAGCAGCGCAACCGGGACAGGGAACTACGAGCAGTACTTC. This translates into CASSATGTGNYEQYF.